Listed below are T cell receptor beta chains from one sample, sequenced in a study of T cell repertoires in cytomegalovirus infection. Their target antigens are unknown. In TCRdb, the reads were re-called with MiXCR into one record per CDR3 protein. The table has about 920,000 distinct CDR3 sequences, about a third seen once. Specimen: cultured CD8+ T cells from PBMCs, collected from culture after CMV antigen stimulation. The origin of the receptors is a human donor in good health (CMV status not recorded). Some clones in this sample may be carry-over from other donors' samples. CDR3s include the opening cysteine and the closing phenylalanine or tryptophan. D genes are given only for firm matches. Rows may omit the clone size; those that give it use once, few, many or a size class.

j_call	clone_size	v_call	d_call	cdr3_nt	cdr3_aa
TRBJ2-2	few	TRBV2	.	TGTGCCAGCAGTGAAGCGGAAGAGAACACCGGGGAGCTGTTTTTT	CASSEAEENTGELFF
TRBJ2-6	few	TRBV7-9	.	TGTGCCAGCATCGAACGGGGGGCGCCCATAGGGTACTCTGGGGCCAACGTCCTGACTTTC	CASIERGAPIGYSGANVLTF
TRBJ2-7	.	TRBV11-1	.	TGTGCCAGCAGCTCCCCCGGGGGGCTGGACGAGCAGTACTTC	CASSSPGGLDEQYF
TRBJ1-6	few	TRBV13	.	TGTGCCAGCAGCTTAGGGGGGGGGTCGGACTCACCCCTCCACTTT	CASSLGGGSDSPLHF
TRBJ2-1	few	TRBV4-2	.	TGTGCCAGCAGCCAAGAAGGGGGGTACAATGAGCAGTTCTTC	CASSQEGGYNEQFF
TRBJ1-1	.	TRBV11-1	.	TGTGCCAGCAGCTTAAGTGGGGCTGGGGCTGAAGCTTTCTTT	CASSLSGAGAEAFF
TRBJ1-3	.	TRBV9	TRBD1	TGTGCCAGCAGCGAAACCCGACAGGGCTCCCCCCCTGGAAACACCATATATTTT	CASSETRQGSPPGNTIYF
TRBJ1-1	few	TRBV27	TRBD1	TGTGCCAGCAGTCCCCCCCGGGACAGGGGTTTAAACACTGAAGCTTTCTTT	CASSPPRDRGLNTEAFF
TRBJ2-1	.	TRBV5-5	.	TGTGCCAGCATTCCGGGCGGGGTCTACAATGAGCAGTTCTTC	CASIPGGVYNEQFF
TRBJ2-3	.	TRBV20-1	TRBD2	TGCAGTGCTAAATTAGCGGGGGGGCTTTTGGGGACAGATACGCAGTATTTT	CSAKLAGGLLGTDTQYF
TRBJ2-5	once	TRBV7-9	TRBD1	TGTGCCAGCAGCGGCAGACAGGGATTGCGGGAGACCCAGTACTTC	CASSGRQGLRETQYF
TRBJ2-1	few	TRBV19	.	TGTGCCAGTAGTATAAGTCCGGACAGTTACAATGAGCAGTTCTTC	CASSISPDSYNEQFF
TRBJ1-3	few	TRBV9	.	TGTGCCAGCAGCGTCGATTTACCGGGAGAAGGAAACACCATATATTTT	CASSVDLPGEGNTIYF
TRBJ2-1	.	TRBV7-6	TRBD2	TGTGCCAGCAGCTTTAGGCTAGCGGGGGGTTACAATGAGCAGTTCTTC	CASSFRLAGGYNEQFF
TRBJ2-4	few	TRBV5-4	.	TGTGCCAGCAGCTTCACACAGGGTGTAGCCAAAAACATTCAGTACTTC	CASSFTQGVAKNIQYF
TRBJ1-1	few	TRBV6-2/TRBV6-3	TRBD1	TGTGCCAGCAGTTACTCCCACCAGGGGGCTACTGAAGCTTTCTTT	CASSYSHQGATEAFF
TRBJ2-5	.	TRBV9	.	TGTGCCAGCAGCTCAACGGGACAAGCAGGAACCCAGTACTTC	CASSSTGQAGTQYF
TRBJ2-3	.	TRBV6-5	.	TGTGCCAGCAGTAGGGGCGATGATACGCAGTATTTT	CASSRGDDTQYF
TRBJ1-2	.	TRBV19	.	TGTGCCAGTAGCCCGGGGCAGTCTATAGGGAACTATGGCTACACCTTC	CASSPGQSIGNYGYTF
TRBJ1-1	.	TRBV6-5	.	TGTGCCAGCAGTTACAGGGCGGGGGCTGAAGCTTTCTTT	CASSYRAGAEAFF
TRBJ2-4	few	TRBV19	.	TGTGCCAGTAGTATGGGATACATTCAGTACTTC	CASSMGYIQYF
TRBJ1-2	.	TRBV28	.	TGTGCCAGCAGTTTAAGGACAAACTCTGGCTACACCTTC	CASSLRTNSGYTF
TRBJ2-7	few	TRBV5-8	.	TGTGCCAGCAGCTTTGGATCGAAGGGCTACGAGCAGTACTTC	CASSFGSKGYEQYF
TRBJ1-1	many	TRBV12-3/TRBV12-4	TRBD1	TGTGCCAGCAGTTCCGGACAGGGTGAAGCTTTCTTT	CASSSGQGEAFF
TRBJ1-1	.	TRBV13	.	TGTGCCAGCGCGACGTCGGGGCCTGAAGCTTTCTTT	CASATSGPEAFF
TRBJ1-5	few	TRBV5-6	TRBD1	TGTGCCAGCAGCTTCCAATTAACCGGGACAGCACAGCCCCAGCATTTT	CASSFQLTGTAQPQHF
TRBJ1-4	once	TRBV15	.	TGTGCCACCAGCAGAGATCGGTTAACCGCAACTAATGAAAAACTGTTTTTT	CATSRDRLTATNEKLFF
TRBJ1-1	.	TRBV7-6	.	TGTGCCAGCAGCTTGGTCGGACTGGGGGACACTGAAGCTTTCTTT	CASSLVGLGDTEAFF
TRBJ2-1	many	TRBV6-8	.	TGTGCCAGCAGTTACGATGGGAGCTCCTACAATGAGCAGTTCTTC	CASSYDGSSYNEQFF
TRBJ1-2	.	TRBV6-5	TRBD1	TGTGCCAGCAGCGGACGGGACAGGGGGTCCTATGGCTACACCTTC	CASSGRDRGSYGYTF